This TCR beta chain was retrieved from a study of cytomegalovirus exposure and HLA in healthy donors. A word on this clone: Its antigen is unknown.

Study-level points and caveats: Later analysis associated a missense DCLRE1C variant with TCR beta V- and J-gene trimming.

PCR involved 60 Vbeta and 13 Jbeta primers. Measured with immunoSEQ multiplex PCR; TCRdb has only the in-frame clones, and not every one. The repertoire table contains around 75,000 clones. The CDR3 has 15 residues. This receptor was taken from a boy between 10 and 17 years old in good health and CMV-seronegative. Sequencing was carried out using PBMCs. The V call is TRBV12-1, the J call TRBJ1-1. TRBV12-1 is flagged as a pseudogene. CDR3 sequence: CASSFNGPRGTEAFF. The DNA for the CDR3 is TGTGCCAGCAGCTTTAACGGACCGCGGGGGACTGAAGCTTTCTTT.